This is a list of T cell receptor beta chains from one sample in a study of memory CD4+ T cells and cytomegalovirus serostatus. The data were produced by immunoSEQ multiplex PCR, yet TCRdb's version contains in-frame clones alone and is incomplete. The table lists about 46,000 clones, over 75% of them singletons, with 0.61% in the top ten. Sequenced input: memory CD4+ T cells from blood. Every receptor here comes from an adult in good health and CMV-seronegative. Both conserved end residues are part of each CDR3. The order of the fields is D gene, clone size, V gene, J gene, CDR3 DNA, CDR3 protein. D genes are given only for firm matches. A clone size is listed for some rows: how often the clone was seen (once, few, many), or a class if it is expanded.

NA,NA,TRBV18,TRBJ2-5,TGTGCCAGCTCACCAAAAGAGACCCAGTACTTC,CASSPKETQYF
NA,many,TRBV4-1,TRBJ1-3,TGCGCCAGCAGCCGCGGGGGGGTTGTGTTTCGGGGAAACACCATATATTTT,CASSRGGVVFRGNTIYF
NA,NA,TRBV6-1,TRBJ1-3,TGTGCCAGCAGTGAAGCAGGGAAGTCTGGAAACACCATATATTTT,CASSEAGKSGNTIYF
TRBD1,NA,TRBV5-1,TRBJ1-2,TGCGCCAGCAGCTTGGCCGGGACAGGGGCTTCCTATGGCTACACCTTC,CASSLAGTGASYGYTF
NA,NA,TRBV20-1,TRBJ2-5,TGCAGTGCTAGAGGATTAGAGACCCAGTACTTC,CSARGLETQYF
NA,NA,TRBV18,TRBJ1-2,TGTGCCAGCTCAAGGCCAGCTAACTATGGCTACACCTTC,CASSRPANYGYTF
NA,NA,TRBV7-9,TRBJ1-1,TGTGCCAGCAGCCTCGTTACAGGGAACACTGAAGCTTTCTTT,CASSLVTGNTEAFF
NA,NA,TRBV4-2,TRBJ1-3,TGTGCCAGCAGCCTCGACGAGCAGACGGGCGGAAACACCATATATTTT,CASSLDEQTGGNTIYF
NA,NA,TRBV5-1,TRBJ2-5,TGCGCCAGCAGAAGGGTGACAGCACAGGAGACCCAGTACTTC,CASRRVTAQETQYF
NA,NA,TRBV4-1,TRBJ1-4,TGCGCCAGCAGCCAACCCTCCAGGGCACCGGATGAGGAAAAACTGTTTTTT,CASSQPSRAPDEEKLFF
NA,NA,TRBV9,TRBJ2-3,TGTGCCAGCAGCGTAGGTCGTCAGGCCGCAGCAGATACGCAGTATTTT,CASSVGRQAAADTQYF
NA,NA,TRBV5-1,TRBJ2-1,TGCGCCAGCAGCTTGGACGAGGGTGAGCAGTTCTTC,CASSLDEGEQFF
NA,NA,TRBV4-1,TRBJ2-3,TGCGCCAGCAGCCAAGGTATGAATTGGGATACGCAGTATTTT,CASSQGMNWDTQYF
TRBD1,NA,TRBV5-1,TRBJ2-7,TGCGCCAGCAGCCCCGGGACAGGGGGGCGCGACTACGAGCAGTACTTC,CASSPGTGGRDYEQYF
TRBD1,NA,TRBV7-2,TRBJ1-2,TGTGCCAGCAGCCGTCCGGCGGGGACAGGGGGTTTGGGCTACACCTTC,CASSRPAGTGGLGYTF
NA,NA,TRBV4-2,TRBJ1-1,TGTGCCAGCAGCCAAGAAATTGGGGTGAACACTGAAGCTTTCTTT,CASSQEIGVNTEAFF
NA,NA,TRBV7-6,TRBJ1-6,TGTGCCAGCAGCTTAGTGGCAGGGACCCATAATTCACCCCTCCACTTT,CASSLVAGTHNSPLHF
TRBD1,once,TRBV28,TRBJ2-7,TGTGCCAGCAGTACTCTAAGGGGGACAGGGGTAGCCTACGAGCAGTACTTC,CASSTLRGTGVAYEQYF
TRBD1,NA,TRBV25-1,TRBJ2-5,TGTGCCAGCAGTGACTCCGGGACAGGGGAGACCCAGTACTTC,CASSDSGTGETQYF
TRBD1,NA,TRBV30,TRBJ1-5,TGTGCCTGGAGTGTACGGGCAGGGGGGCAGCCCCAGCATTTT,CAWSVRAGGQPQHF
TRBD2,NA,TRBV20-1,TRBJ2-5,TGCAGTGCTAGTCCCGGGGGGGTCCAGTACTTC,CSASPGGVQYF
NA,once,TRBV6-1,TRBJ1-1,TGTGCCAGCAGTGAGCTCAGCCGGAACACTGAAGCTTTCTTT,CASSELSRNTEAFF
NA,NA,TRBV4-2,TRBJ1-4,TGTGCCAGCAGCCCCAGGGAGGCGGGGGGTGAAAAACTGTTTTTT,CASSPREAGGEKLFF
NA,NA,TRBV18,TRBJ2-5,TGTGCCAGCTCTCCCGGGCCCAGGAGAGAAGAGACCCAGTACTTC,CASSPGPRREETQYF
NA,NA,TRBV15,TRBJ1-5,TGTGCCACCCTCGACCGGGAAAGTTATCAGCCCCAGCATTTT,CATLDRESYQPQHF
TRBD2,NA,TRBV7-2,TRBJ2-2,TGTGCCAGCAGCTTGGGTAGCGGGGTGAACACCGGGGAGCTGTTTTTT,CASSLGSGVNTGELFF
TRBD1,NA,TRBV4-1,TRBJ2-2,TGCGCCAGCAGCCATCTCCCCGGGACAGCGAACACCGGGGAGCTGTTTTTT,CASSHLPGTANTGELFF
NA,once,TRBV7-2,TRBJ1-2,TGTGCCAGCAGCTTATCCCCCGTTTCGACCTATGGCTACACCTTC,CASSLSPVSTYGYTF
NA,once,TRBV6-5,TRBJ2-1,TGTGCCAGCAGTCAAATCCAATCCCCCTACAATGAGCAGTTCTTC,CASSQIQSPYNEQFF
TRBD1,NA,TRBV6-5,TRBJ1-2,TGTGCCAGCAGGCCGGGACAGACGCCTGGCTACACCTTC,CASRPGQTPGYTF
TRBD1,once,TRBV10-3,TRBJ1-3,TGTGCCATCAGGGATCTACAGGGGGCTTGGGGAAACACCATATATTTT,CAIRDLQGAWGNTIYF
NA,NA,TRBV7-7,TRBJ2-7,TGTGCTAGCAGCTCAACACAGGGAGGTGAGCAGTACTTC,CASSSTQGGEQYF
NA,NA,TRBV10-3,TRBJ1-2,TGTGCCATCAGTGACCCAGGGGACTGGGGCTACACCTTC,CAISDPGDWGYTF
NA,NA,TRBV27,TRBJ2-1,TGTGCCAGCAGTGCGGACACCCAGGATGAGCAGTTCTTC,CASSADTQDEQFF
NA,NA,TRBV7-9,TRBJ1-1,TGTGCCAGCAGCGAAACAGGACCCCTGAACACTGAAGCTTTCTTT,CASSETGPLNTEAFF